The 13 T cell receptor beta chains in this list originate from one sample, sequenced in a study of human T cells and chemical hapten exposure. Using its own MiXCR run on the RACE reads, TCRdb lists one record per CDR3 protein. The sample has roughly 100,000 distinct CDR3 sequences; less than 40% are singletons. Time point of the sample: patch test 3, about 24 weeks after DPC sensitization. Treatment denoted: therapeutic diphenylcyclopropenone sensitization with weekly scalp DPC. The material was whole blood, obtained in connection with sensitization to the hapten diphenylcyclopropenone (DPC). These receptors were collected from a middle-aged man with alopecia areata. Some clones in this sample may be carry-over from other donors' samples.

The chain uses TRBV6-6 and TRBJ1-1; TRBD1 might be the D (6 bases). The CDR3 is 14 amino acids. Trimming took off 7 bases at V and 4 bases at J, with 16 bases between the two ends. The germline gives CDR1 MNHNY, CDR2 SVGAGI (reference sequence). CDR3 DNA sequence: TGTGCCAGCATGGCCCCGGGACAATCCACTGAAGCTTTCTTT. Translating gives CASMAPGQSTEAFF.

V usage is TRBV20-1 and J usage is TRBJ2-3; D is tentatively TRBD1 or TRBD2 (5 bases each). The CDR3 is made up of 15 amino acids. Trimming removed 1 base from V and 2 bases from J, with 13 bases in between. Germline V gene sequence: CDR1 DFQATT, CDR2 SNEGSKA (reference sequence). CDR3 nucleotide sequence: TGCAGTGCTAGAGGATCTCTCGGGGCCACAGATACGCAGTATTTT. Translated, it gives CSARGSLGATDTQYF.

This clonotype was found a few times. The chain joins TRBV28 to TRBJ1-6, with TRBD1 identical over 7 bases. Germline trimming cut 10 bases from V and 5 bases from J; bases unmatched to any gene: 8. The CDR3 contains 14 residues. Germline loops: CDR1 MDHEN, CDR2 SYDVKM. The CDR3 sequence: CATRTTGDNSPLHF. The CDR3 DNA reads TGTGCCACCAGGACTACAGGGGATAATTCACCCCTCCACTTT.

The chain couples TRBV6-2 or TRBV6-3 to TRBJ2-7; 9 nucleotides agree with TRBD1. Germline V lookup: CDR1 MNHEY, CDR2 SVGEGT. The V segment lost 7 bases and the J segment 0 bases; nucleotides outside the gene matches: 19. The CDR3 covers 19 residues. The CDR3 DNA reads TGTGCCAGCATGAGGGATGCGGGACAGGGAAGTTCGGGCTCCTACGAGCAGTACGTC. This translates into CASMRDAGQGSSGSYEQYV.

This clonotype has at least ten counts. CDR3: CSAREGGGEKLFF. The CDR3 nucleotides are TGCAGTGCTAGAGAAGGGGGCGGTGAAAAACTGTTTTTT. The chain employs TRBV20-1 and TRBJ1-4; 7 bases are a match to TRBD1. The CDR3 covers 13 residues. Germline trimming cut 0 bases from V and 7 bases from J; bases unmatched to any gene: 2. Per germline, CDR1 DFQATT and CDR2 SNEGSKA (reference sequence).

The rearrangement joins TRBV9 to TRBJ2-1; tentatively, D is TRBD1 or TRBD2 (6 bases each). In germline, CDR1 is SGDLS, CDR2 YYNGEE. V shed 4 bases and J shed 2 bases, with 13 bases lying between them. The CDR3 spans 15 residues. Here the CDR3 DNA reads TGTGCCAGCAGCCCAACCGGGGGCGCCTACAATGAGCAGTTCTTC. It yields the protein CASSPTGGAYNEQFF. Full variable domain (outside the CDR3, taken from reference TRBV9 and TRBJ2-1): DSGVTQTPKHLITATGQRVTLRCSPRSGDLSVYWYQQSLDQGLQFLIQYYNGEERAKGNILERFSAQQFPDLHSELNLSSLELGDSALYFCASSPTGGAYNEQFFGPGTRLTVL.

The V call is TRBV20-1, the J call TRBJ1-3; no clear D. The CDR3 has 14 amino acids. Trimming stripped 2 bases from V and 4 bases from J, with 12 bases between. Germline CDR1 reads DFQATT; CDR2 reads SNEGSKA (reference sequence). The CDR3 region has the DNA TGCAGTGCTAGACCGGAGGCAGGAGGAAACACCATATATTTT. Its protein is CSARPEAGGNTIYF.

This clonotype appeared a single time. A junction end diverges from the germline sequence, so it may reflect a read error. This chain connects TRBV19 to TRBJ2-2, with 7 nucleotides matching TRBD1. Germline CDR1 LNHDA, CDR2 SQIVND (reference sequence). The CDR3 consists of 15 residues. The CDR3 DNA is TGCAAGGGCTACAGGGGTCGGCGTTCGACCGGGGAGCTGTTTTTT. Its translation is CKGYRGRRSTGELFF.

There are a few counts of this clonotype. At one end, the junction sequence differs from germline, possibly due to a read error. This chain links TRBV5-1 with TRBJ1-5; TRBD1 might be the D (6 bases). CDR3 length: 13 residues. CDR1 is SGHRS, CDR2 YFSETQ, per germline. CDR3 bases: TGTGCCAGCAGCGTAGCAGGGGATCAGCCCCAGCATTTT. This translates into CASSVAGDQPQHF.

The chain links TRBV11-3 to TRBJ2-7; perhaps TRBD1 as D (5 bases). This CDR3 spans 12 amino acids. From germline, CDR1 is SGHNT and CDR2 YENEEA. V was shortened by 2 bases and J by 3 bases, with 5 bases between the two germline ends. CDR3 sequence: CASSLQGYEQYV. The CDR3 region has the DNA TGTGCCAGCAGCTTACAGGGCTACGAGCAGTACGTC.

V and J are TRBV12-3 or TRBV12-4 and TRBJ2-3; D is unresolved. The V end lost 7 bases, the J end lost 4 bases, and 15 bases lay between the germline ends. The CDR3 loop spans 14 amino acids. CDR3 residues: CASISMVGADTQYF. The CDR3 DNA reads TGTGCCAGCATTAGTATGGTGGGTGCAGATACGCAGTATTTT.

The chain employs TRBV24-1 and TRBJ2-3; TRBD1 is a possible D gene (6 bases). Germline V gene sequence: CDR1 KGHDR, CDR2 SFDVKD. V was clipped by 7 bases and J by 4 bases, with 20 bases between them. The CDR3 has 16 residues. CDR3 nucleotides: TGTGCCACCAGCTCGCCCGGGACACCTAACTCAGATACGCAGTATTTT. Translated, it gives CATSSPGTPNSDTQYF.

This clonotype was found a few times. The J gene is TRBJ2-3, the V gene TRBV20-1; 10 bases map to TRBD2. In germline, CDR1 is DFQATT, CDR2 SNEGSKA (reference sequence). CDR3 size: 16 residues. The V and J ends lost 6 bases and 4 bases, in that order; junction bases with no gene match: 13. The CDR3 nucleotides read TGCAGTGCCGCCAAAGCTAGCGGGAGCCGGGCAGATACGCAGTATTTT. This codes for CSAAKASGSRADTQYF.